These T cell receptor beta chains were read from a single sample in a study of T cell repertoires in cytomegalovirus infection. These receptors are not linked to any known antigen. Each CDR3 protein gets one entry after TCRdb re-called the reads with MiXCR. The sample lists some 920,000 distinct CDR3 sequences; approximately 30% were seen once. The sequencing here drew on cultured CD8+ T cells from PBMCs, taken from culture after CMV antigen stimulation. These receptors were taken from a human donor in good health (CMV status not recorded). Some clones in this sample may be carry-over from other donors' samples. Each CDR3 is given with its conserved first and last residue. A D gene is named only where the DNA matches it firmly. The listing skips clone size in some rows; elsewhere it reads once, few, many or a size class.

clone size	D gene	V gene	J gene	CDR3 protein	CDR3 DNA
-	TRBD1	TRBV2	TRBJ2-5	CASVIPGQFFTQYF	TGTGCCAGCGTAATCCCGGGACAGTTTTTTACCCAGTACTTC
-	-	TRBV6-1	TRBJ2-5	CASSYRGAGKETKYF	TGTGCCAGCAGTTACCGGGGGGCGGGAAAGGAGACCAAGTACTTC
-	-	TRBV2	TRBJ2-1	CASSENYEQFF	TGTGCCAGCAGTGAAAATTATGAGCAGTTCTTC
many	TRBD2	TRBV7-6	TRBJ2-1	CASSVGRRGNNEQFF	TGTGCCAGCAGCGTGGGCCGGCGGGGGAACAATGAGCAGTTCTTC
once	TRBD2	TRBV13	TRBJ2-2	CASSPPGLAGNTGELFF	TGTGCCAGCAGCCCCCCGGGGCTAGCGGGGAACACCGGGGAGCTGTTTTTT
-	-	TRBV27	TRBJ1-5	CASSLQGTNQPQHF	TGTGCCAGCAGTTTACAGGGAACCAATCAGCCCCAGCATTTT
once	TRBD2	TRBV4-3	TRBJ2-5	CASSQEPGLAGEETQYF	TGCGCCAGCAGCCAAGAACCGGGACTAGCGGGAGAAGAGACCCAGTACTTC
few	-	TRBV9	TRBJ1-1	CASSVAGMNTEAFF	TGTGCCAGCAGCGTAGCCGGCATGAACACTGAAGCTTTCTTT
-	-	TRBV19	TRBJ2-1	CASSMGLGNEQFF	TGTGCCAGTAGTATGGGCCTTGGGAATGAGCAGTTCTTC
-	-	TRBV27	TRBJ1-1	CASSPRQMTRGKAFF	TGTGCCAGCAGTCCAAGACAGATGACAAGGGGGAAAGCTTTCTTT
-	TRBD2	TRBV27	TRBJ2-5	CASRTSGRQETQYF	TGTGCCAGCAGGACTAGCGGGAGACAAGAGACCCAGTACTTC
-	-	TRBV11-3	TRBJ2-3	CASSLGTDSTDTQYF	TGTGCCAGCAGCTTAGGGACAGATAGCACAGATACGCAGTATTTT
-	-	TRBV5-1	TRBJ1-1	CASSLETAHTTEAFF	TGCGCCAGCAGCTTGGAAACCGCACATACCACTGAAGCTTTCTTT
-	-	TRBV12-5	TRBJ2-7	CTSGLHGAGEQYF	TGTACTAGTGGTTTGCATGGAGCTGGAGAGCAGTACTTC
many	TRBD2	TRBV7-2	TRBJ2-1	CASSPKEGLAGTIEQFF	TGTGCCAGCAGCCCCAAGGAAGGACTAGCGGGGACCATTGAGCAGTTCTTC
few	-	TRBV20-1	TRBJ2-1	CSATNSYNEQFF	TGCAGTGCTACGAACTCCTACAATGAGCAGTTCTTC
many	-	TRBV7-6	TRBJ2-1	CASRTGEGLYNEQFF	TGTGCCAGCAGGACCGGCGAAGGACTCTACAATGAGCAGTTCTTC
-	-	TRBV15	TRBJ1-2	CATSRAGTDYGYTF	TGTGCCACCAGCAGAGCCGGGACGGACTATGGCTACACCTTC
many	-	TRBV12-3/TRBV12-4	TRBJ2-7	CASSFKGTYEQYF	TGTGCCAGCAGTTTTAAGGGGACCTACGAGCAGTACTTC
-	-	TRBV19	TRBJ2-7	CASSPGEIYEQYF	TGTGCCAGTAGTCCCGGCGAGATCTACGAGCAGTACTTC
-	-	TRBV11-2	TRBJ2-2	CASSLVRRGGELFF	TGTGCCAGCAGCTTAGTCCGTAGGGGCGGGGAGCTGTTTTTT
-	-	TRBV5-4	TRBJ2-2	CASSLARQGPTGELFF	TGTGCCAGCAGCTTGGCCAGGCAGGGTCCCACCGGGGAGCTGTTTTTT
-	-	TRBV20-1	TRBJ2-1	CSARESRVSYNEQFF	TGCAGTGCTAGGGAGAGCAGGGTCTCCTACAATGAGCAGTTCTTC
-	-	TRBV5-6	TRBJ1-5	CASSFTGKTQHF	TGTGCCAGCAGCTTTACCGGGAAAACCCAGCATTTT
few	-	TRBV6-2/TRBV6-3	TRBJ2-5	CASIADQETQYF	TGTGCCAGCATCGCAGACCAAGAGACCCAGTACTTC
-	TRBD2	TRBV29-1	TRBJ2-2	CSVGLAGVPTGELFF	TGCAGCGTAGGACTAGCGGGGGTCCCCACCGGGGAGCTGTTTTTT
many	-	TRBV7-8	TRBJ2-5	CASSQETSLETQYF	TGTGCCAGCAGCCAAGAGACCTCATTGGAGACCCAGTACTTC
many	TRBD2	TRBV7-6	TRBJ2-2	CASSLIDGGDGPNTGELFF	TGTGCCAGCAGCTTAATCGATGGGGGGGACGGACCGAACACCGGGGAGCTGTTTTTT
few	-	TRBV18	TRBJ2-7	CASSPKDRTYEQYF	TGTGCCAGCTCACCAAAGGACAGAACTTACGAGCAGTACTTC
-	-	TRBV6-2/TRBV6-3	TRBJ1-2	CASSYSEEGTGYTF	TGTGCCAGCAGTTACTCGGAGGAAGGGACGGGCTACACCTTC
-	-	TRBV27	TRBJ1-1	CASRVDGNTEAFF	TGTGCCAGCAGGGTGGACGGGAACACTGAAGCTTTCTTT
-	TRBD2	TRBV6-6	TRBJ2-1	CASSYSIAGGPSSYNEQFF	TGTGCCAGCAGTTACTCGATCGCGGGGGGGCCGAGCTCCTACAATGAGCAGTTCTTC
many	-	TRBV19	TRBJ1-5	CASRVRVNSNQPQHF	TGTGCCAGTAGAGTCCGAGTTAATAGCAATCAGCCCCAGCATTTT
-	-	TRBV28	TRBJ2-5	CASSARARQETQYF	TGTGCCAGCAGCGCGCGGGCCAGACAAGAGACCCAGTACTTC
few	-	TRBV4-3	TRBJ2-1	CASARYGGPNSYNEQFF	TGCGCCAGCGCGAGATACGGCGGACCCAACTCCTACAATGAGCAGTTCTTC
few	-	TRBV7-7	TRBJ2-6	CASSPATGANVLTF	TGTGCTAGCAGCCCTGCCACAGGGGCCAACGTCCTGACTTTC
-	TRBD2	TRBV7-8	TRBJ2-1	CASSLAFLGGGILNEQFF	TGTGCCAGCAGCTTAGCATTTCTCGGCGGGGGTATATTGAATGAGCAGTTCTTC
few	TRBD2	TRBV12-5	TRBJ2-1	CASDVAGGPFNEQFF	TGTGCTAGTGATGTAGCGGGGGGCCCTTTCAATGAGCAGTTCTTC
many	TRBD1	TRBV7-2	TRBJ1-1	CASSLEGTGGAKNTEAFF	TGTGCCAGCAGCTTAGAAGGGACAGGGGGCGCAAAGAACACTGAAGCTTTCTTT
-	TRBD2	TRBV27	TRBJ2-1	CASSFWGTSENNEQFF	TGTGCCAGCAGTTTTTGGGGGACTAGCGAGAACAATGAGCAGTTCTTC
-	-	TRBV5-4	TRBJ1-1	CASSLESGDTEAFF	TGTGCCAGCAGCTTGGAGTCAGGGGATACTGAAGCTTTCTTT
-	-	TRBV6-5	TRBJ1-3	CASSYSAENGNTIYF	TGTGCCAGCAGTTACTCGGCAGAAAACGGAAACACCATATATTTT
-	-	TRBV18	TRBJ1-4	CASSQPAGPATNEKLFF	TGTGCCAGCTCACAACCGGCGGGACCCGCAACTAATGAAAAACTGTTTTTT
few	-	TRBV12-3/TRBV12-4	TRBJ1-4	CASIGTYTTNEKLFF	TGTGCCAGCATTGGGACTTACACCACTAATGAAAAACTGTTTTTT
many	TRBD2	TRBV7-8	TRBJ2-5	CASSLDAGVGETQYF	TGTGCCAGCAGCTTAGACGCGGGGGTGGGAGAGACCCAGTACTTC
few	TRBD2	TRBV28	TRBJ2-5	CASSLLLPGGTETQYF	TGTGCCAGCAGTTTACTTTTGCCGGGGGGGACGGAGACCCAGTACTTC
few	TRBD1	TRBV6-4	TRBJ2-1	CASSQGANNEQFF	TGTGCCAGCAGTCAGGGGGCCAACAATGAGCAGTTCTTC
-	TRBD2	TRBV28	TRBJ2-4	CASSLPAGGHANIQYF	TGTGCCAGCAGTCTCCCAGCGGGGGGTCACGCAAACATTCAGTACTTC
few	TRBD1	TRBV19	TRBJ1-5	CASIGQGPYQPQHF	TGTGCCAGTATCGGACAGGGGCCCTATCAGCCCCAGCATTTT